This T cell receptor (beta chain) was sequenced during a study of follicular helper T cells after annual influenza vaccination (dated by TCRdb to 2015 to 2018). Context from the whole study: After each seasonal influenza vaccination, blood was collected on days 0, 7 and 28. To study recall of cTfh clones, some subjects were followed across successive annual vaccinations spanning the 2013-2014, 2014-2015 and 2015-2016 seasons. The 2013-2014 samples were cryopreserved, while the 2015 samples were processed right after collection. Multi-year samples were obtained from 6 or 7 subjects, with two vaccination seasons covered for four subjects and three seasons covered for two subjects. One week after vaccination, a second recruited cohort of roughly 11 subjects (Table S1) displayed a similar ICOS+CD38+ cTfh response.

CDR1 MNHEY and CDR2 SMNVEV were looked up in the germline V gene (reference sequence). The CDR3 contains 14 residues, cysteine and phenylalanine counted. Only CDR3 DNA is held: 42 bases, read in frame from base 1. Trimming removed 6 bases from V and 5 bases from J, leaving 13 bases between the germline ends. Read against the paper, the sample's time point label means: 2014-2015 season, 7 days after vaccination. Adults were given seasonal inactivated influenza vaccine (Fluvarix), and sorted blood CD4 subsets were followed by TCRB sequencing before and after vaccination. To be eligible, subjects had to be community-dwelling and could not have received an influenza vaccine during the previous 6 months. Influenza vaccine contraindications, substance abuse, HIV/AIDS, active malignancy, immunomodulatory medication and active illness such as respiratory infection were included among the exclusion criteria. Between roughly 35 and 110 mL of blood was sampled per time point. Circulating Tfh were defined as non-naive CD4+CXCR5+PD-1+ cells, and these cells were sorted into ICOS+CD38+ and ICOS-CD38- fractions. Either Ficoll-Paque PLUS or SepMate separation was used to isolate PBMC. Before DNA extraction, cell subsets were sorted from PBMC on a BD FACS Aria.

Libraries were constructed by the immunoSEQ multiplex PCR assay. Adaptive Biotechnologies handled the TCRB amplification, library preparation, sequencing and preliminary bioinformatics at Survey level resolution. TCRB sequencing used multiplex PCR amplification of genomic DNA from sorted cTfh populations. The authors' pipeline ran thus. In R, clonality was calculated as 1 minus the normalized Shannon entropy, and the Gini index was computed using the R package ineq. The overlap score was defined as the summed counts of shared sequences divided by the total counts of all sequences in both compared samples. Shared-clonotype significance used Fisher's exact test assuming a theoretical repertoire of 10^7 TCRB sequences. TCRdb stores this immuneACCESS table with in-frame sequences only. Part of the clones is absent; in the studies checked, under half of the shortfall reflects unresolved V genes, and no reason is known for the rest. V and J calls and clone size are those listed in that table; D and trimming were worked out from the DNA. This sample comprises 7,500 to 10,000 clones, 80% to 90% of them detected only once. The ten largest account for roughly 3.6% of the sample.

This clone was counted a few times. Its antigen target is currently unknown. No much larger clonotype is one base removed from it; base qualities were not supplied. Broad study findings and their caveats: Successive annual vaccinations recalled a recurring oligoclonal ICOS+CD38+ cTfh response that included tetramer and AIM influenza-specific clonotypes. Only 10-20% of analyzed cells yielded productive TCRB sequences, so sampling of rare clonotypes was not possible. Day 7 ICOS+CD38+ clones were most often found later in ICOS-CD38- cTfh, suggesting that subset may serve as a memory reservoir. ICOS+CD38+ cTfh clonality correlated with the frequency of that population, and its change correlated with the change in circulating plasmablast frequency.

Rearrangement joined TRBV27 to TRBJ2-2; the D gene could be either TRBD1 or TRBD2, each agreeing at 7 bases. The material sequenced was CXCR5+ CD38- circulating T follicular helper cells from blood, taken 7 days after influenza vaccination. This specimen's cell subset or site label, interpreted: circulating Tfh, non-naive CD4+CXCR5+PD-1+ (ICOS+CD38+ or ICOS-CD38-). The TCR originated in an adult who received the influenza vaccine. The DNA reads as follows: TGTGCCAGCAGCTTCAGGGGGGGGACCGGGGAGCTGTTTTTT. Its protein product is CASSFRGGTGELFF.